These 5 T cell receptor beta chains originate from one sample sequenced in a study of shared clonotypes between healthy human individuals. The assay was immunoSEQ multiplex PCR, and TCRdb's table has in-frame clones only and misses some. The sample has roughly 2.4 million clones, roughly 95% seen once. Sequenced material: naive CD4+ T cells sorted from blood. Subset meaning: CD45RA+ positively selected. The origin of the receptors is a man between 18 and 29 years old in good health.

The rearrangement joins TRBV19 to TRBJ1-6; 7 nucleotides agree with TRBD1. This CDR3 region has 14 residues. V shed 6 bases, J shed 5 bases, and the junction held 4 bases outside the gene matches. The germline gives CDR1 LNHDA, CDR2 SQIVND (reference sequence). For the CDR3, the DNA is TGTGCCAGTAGCTGGGACAGAGATAATTCACCCCTCCACTTT. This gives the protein CASSWDRDNSPLHF.

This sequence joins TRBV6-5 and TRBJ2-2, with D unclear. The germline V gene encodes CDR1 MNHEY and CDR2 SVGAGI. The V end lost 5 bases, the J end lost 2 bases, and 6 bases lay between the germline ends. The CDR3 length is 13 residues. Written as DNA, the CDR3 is TGTGCCAGCAGTATATCTAACACCGGGGAGCTGTTTTTT. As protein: CASSISNTGELFF.

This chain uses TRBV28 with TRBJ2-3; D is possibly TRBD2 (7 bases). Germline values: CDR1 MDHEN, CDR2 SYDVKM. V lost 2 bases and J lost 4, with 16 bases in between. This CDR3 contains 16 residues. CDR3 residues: CASSLQGGAGADTQYF. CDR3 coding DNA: TGTGCCAGCAGTTTACAAGGGGGGGCCGGGGCAGATACGCAGTATTTT.

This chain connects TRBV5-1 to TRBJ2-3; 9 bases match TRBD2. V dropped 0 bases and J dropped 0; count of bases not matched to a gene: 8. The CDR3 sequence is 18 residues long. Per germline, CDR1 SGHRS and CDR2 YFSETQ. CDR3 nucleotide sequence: TGCGCCAGCAGCTTGGCTAGGGCTAGCGGGGCTAGCACAGATACGCAGTATTTT. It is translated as CASSLARASGASTDTQYF.

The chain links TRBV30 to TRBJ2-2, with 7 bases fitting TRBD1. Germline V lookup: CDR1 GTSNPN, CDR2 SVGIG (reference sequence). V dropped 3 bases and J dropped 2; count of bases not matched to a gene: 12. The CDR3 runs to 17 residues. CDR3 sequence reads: CAWRPLGQRTNTGELFF. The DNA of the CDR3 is TGTGCCTGGAGACCCTTGGGACAGAGAACAAACACCGGGGAGCTGTTTTTT.